These 10 T cell receptor beta chains share one sample of origin, sequenced in a study of T cell responses to AZD1222 COVID-19 vaccine. Data came from immunoSEQ multiplex PCR; TCRdb stores just in-frame clones and leaves some out. The sample yields roughly 100,000 clones, 91% seen once. Sequencing was performed on peripheral blood, taken on day 0 of AZD1222 vaccination. Receptor source: an adult in good health.

CDR3 protein: CAISEIEQTQYF. CDR3 in DNA: TGTGCCATCAGTGAGATCGAACAGACCCAGTACTTC. This chain connects TRBV10-3 to TRBJ2-5; D uncertain. Trimming took off 2 bases at V and 6 bases at J, with 7 bases between the two ends. Germline lookup yields CDR1 ENHRY and CDR2 SYGVKD. The CDR3 spans 12 residues.

V usage is TRBV24-1 and J usage is TRBJ2-1; D ambiguous. Germline V gives CDR1 KGHDR, CDR2 SFDVKD. The length of the CDR3 is 11 residues. V was cut by 4 bases and J by 10 bases, with 7 bases left in between. DNA of the CDR3: TGTGCCACCAGTGAAGGGCGAGAGCAGTTCTTC. Its translation: CATSEGREQFF.

This clone has only one observation. The V gene is TRBV21-1, the J gene TRBJ1-1; TRBD1, the table's D call, was not compared with the DNA. TRBV21-1 is termed a pseudogene. The CDR3 extends over 14 amino acids. The CDR3 region has the DNA TGTGCCAGCAGCAAAGCTGACAGAGGCACTGAAGCTTTCTTT. It codes for CASSKADRGTEAFF.

This chain links TRBV18 with TRBJ2-2, with unresolved D. Trimming stripped 6 bases from V and 5 bases from J, with 10 bases between. The CDR3 is 13 amino acids. From germline, CDR1 is KGHSH and CDR2 LQKENI. DNA for the CDR3: TGTGCCAGCTCCCCTCCCGGGACCGGGGAGCTGTTTTTT. This gives the protein CASSPPGTGELFF.

The chain is built from TRBV27 and TRBJ1-5; TRBD1 agrees at 7 bases. CDR1 is MNHEY and CDR2 is SMNVEV in the germline V gene (reference sequence). The CDR3 has 14 amino acids. J lost 4 bases, V lost 5 bases, and 5 bases had no gene match. CDR3 sequence: CASSLDRVNQPQHF. DNA of the CDR3: TGTGCCAGCAGTCTAGACAGGGTGAATCAGCCCCAGCATTTT.

The CDR3 region has the DNA TGTGCCTGGAGGGGGGAGGGGGCGCGTAATTCACCCCTCCACTTT. Protein sequence: CAWRGEGARNSPLHF. The chain has TRBV30 and TRBJ1-6; TRBD1 aligns across 7 bases. The CDR3 runs to 15 residues. J lost 6 bases, V lost 3 bases, and 8 bases had no gene match. Germline loops: CDR1 GTSNPN, CDR2 SVGIG (reference sequence). The full variable domain, in which reference TRBV30 and TRBJ1-6 provide the parts outside the CDR3, is SQTIHQWPATLVQPVGSPLSLECTVEGTSNPNLYWYRQAAGRGLQLLFYSVGIGQISSEVPQNLSASRPQDRQFILSSKKLLLSDSGFYLCAWRGEGARNSPLHFGNGTRLTVT.

This clone occurred once. This chain links TRBV30 with TRBJ2-7, with 7 bases identical to TRBD1. The CDR3 has 13 amino acids. CDR1 is GTSNPN, CDR2 SVGIG, per germline (reference sequence). Trimming cost V 7 bases and J 0 bases; bases outside gene matches: 6. CDR3 DNA: TGTGCCTTCTCCGGGACAGCCTCCTACGAGCAGTACTTC. Residues: CAFSGTASYEQYF.

This sequence joins TRBV9 and TRBJ1-1; D uncertain. CDR3 length equals 13 residues. Germline loops: CDR1 SGDLS, CDR2 YYNGEE. V was trimmed by 1 base and J by 3 bases, leaving 7 bases between them. The CDR3 bases are TGTGCCAGCAGCGTAAAAGCAGACACTGAAGCTTTCTTT. Translated, it gives CASSVKADTEAFF.

This clone came up once. The rearrangement uses TRBV7-2 and TRBJ2-7, with D perhaps matching TRBD1 (5 bases). The CDR3 has 14 amino acids. Per the germline V gene, CDR1 is SGHTA and CDR2 is FQGNSA. The V end lost 8 bases, the J end lost 3 bases, and 17 bases lay between the germline ends. CDR3 sequence (DNA): TGTGCCAGCCGACTCCGTGGACAAGACTACGAGCAGTACTTC. Its translation: CASRLRGQDYEQYF.

The chain carries TRBV27 and TRBJ1-6; D may be TRBD1 (5 bases). The CDR3 contains 16 residues. Per the germline V gene, CDR1 is MNHEY and CDR2 is SMNVEV (reference sequence). V was shortened by 3 bases and J by 1 base, with 10 bases between the two germline ends. DNA of the CDR3: TGTGCCAGCAGTTTTGGCAGGGCGTCCTATAATTCACCCCTCCACTTT. It translates to CASSFGRASYNSPLHF.